A single sample is the source of the 7 T cell receptor beta chains below, sequenced in a study of human T cells and chemical hapten exposure. The time point: patch test 2, 6 weeks after DPC sensitization. Indicated treatment: therapeutic diphenylcyclopropenone sensitization with weekly scalp DPC. TCRdb re-called the RACE reads through MiXCR, storing one row per CDR3 protein. Of just over 350,000 distinct CDR3 sequences in the sample, under 6.5% are singletons; the top ten hold over 5.5%. This sample comprised whole blood, obtained in connection with sensitization to the hapten diphenylcyclopropenone (DPC). The source of these receptors is a young woman with alopecia areata. Some clones in this sample may be carry-over from other donors' samples.

This clonotype was counted a few times. The chain recombines TRBV12-3 or TRBV12-4 with TRBJ2-7; 8 bases agree with TRBD1. V shed 4 bases, J shed 4 bases, and the junction held 6 bases outside the gene matches. This CDR3 is built from 14 residues. CDR3 sequence (DNA): TGTGCCAGCAGTTCTACGGACAGGGCTTACGAGCAGTACTTC. This encodes CASSSTDRAYEQYF.

This clonotype was seen ten or more times. This chain's CDR3 is CASSPTSGTMNTEAFF. The CDR3 DNA follows: TGTGCCAGCAGTCCGACTTCAGGGACCATGAACACTGAAGCTTTCTTT. V and J are TRBV28 and TRBJ1-1; weak D call: TRBD1 (5 bases). The CDR3 runs 16 residues. Trimming took 5 bases from V and 0 from J, leaving 16 bases between them. Germline V gene data show CDR1 as MDHEN and CDR2 as SYDVKM.

The table lists this clonotype with many counts. CDR3 in amino acids: CASTGTGALQPQHF. CDR3 DNA: TGTGCCAGCACCGGGACAGGGGCCCTTCAGCCCCAGCATTTT. V gene TRBV12-3 or TRBV12-4 combines with J gene TRBJ1-5, with 10 bases aligning to TRBD1. With V trimmed by 7 bases and J by 6 bases, 6 bases remained unmatched. This CDR3 has 14 amino acids.

There are many counts of this clonotype. The J gene is TRBJ1-1, the V gene TRBV29-1, with unresolved D. Germline lookup yields CDR1 SQVTM and CDR2 ANQGSEA. There are 12 residues in the CDR3. Trimming took 6 bases from V and 1 from J, leaving 9 bases between them. The CDR3 nucleotides are TGCAGCGTCGGACGCCAGAACACTGAAGCTTTCTTT. Protein: CSVGRQNTEAFF.

This clonotype was detected many times. J is TRBJ2-3 and V is TRBV10-3, with D possibly called TRBD1 or TRBD2 (5 bases each). The CDR3 has 13 amino acids. From germline, CDR1 is ENHRY and CDR2 SYGVKD. Trimming left V 3 bases short and J 6 bases short, with 10 bases between. CDR3 nucleotides: TGTGCCATCAGTGAATCCAGGGAGGATACGCAGTATTTT. Protein: CAISESREDTQYF.

This clonotype was counted many times. This chain links TRBV20-1 with TRBJ1-5; D is uncertain. CDR1 DFQATT and CDR2 SNEGSKA come from the germline V gene (reference sequence). V gave up 0 bases and J gave up 1 base, with 22 bases separating them. The CDR3 is made up of 19 amino acids. This chain's CDR3 is CSARDSGMAERPSNQPQHF. CDR3 sequence (DNA): TGCAGTGCTAGAGATTCCGGGATGGCGGAGAGACCGAGCAATCAGCCCCAGCATTTT.

This clonotype was seen at least ten times. The J gene is TRBJ1-3, the V gene TRBV7-3, with D hard to call. The CDR3 consists of 13 residues. V was clipped by 2 bases and J by 4 bases, with 6 bases between them. Per the germline V gene, CDR1 is SGHTA and CDR2 is FQGTGA. The DNA for the CDR3 is TGTGCCAGCAGCTTAGAAGGGGGAAACACCATATATTTT. This sequence encodes CASSLEGGNTIYF.